The text below deals with one T cell receptor (beta chain). TCRdb keeps only in-frame clones here, not all; method: immunoSEQ multiplex PCR. The sample holds roughly 59,000 clones, around 83% seen once. The sample belongs to a study of blood T cell repertoires in COVID-19. For the study at large: Samples taken during acute and convalescent COVID-19 were collected in the United States, Italy and Spain.

Sequencing was done on a sample of peripheral blood. This TCR was recovered from a woman older than 75 with acute or convalescent COVID-19.

The CDR3, as DNA: TGTGCCAGTAGTATCAACAGGGGTGGGCGCAATCAGCCCCAGCATTTT. Translation gives CASSINRGGRNQPQHF. The chain has TRBV19 and TRBJ1-5; 7 bases agree with TRBD1. Germline V CDR1 and CDR2: LNHDA, SQIVND (reference sequence). The CDR3 covers 16 residues. J lost 2 bases, V lost 3 bases, and 7 bases had no gene match.